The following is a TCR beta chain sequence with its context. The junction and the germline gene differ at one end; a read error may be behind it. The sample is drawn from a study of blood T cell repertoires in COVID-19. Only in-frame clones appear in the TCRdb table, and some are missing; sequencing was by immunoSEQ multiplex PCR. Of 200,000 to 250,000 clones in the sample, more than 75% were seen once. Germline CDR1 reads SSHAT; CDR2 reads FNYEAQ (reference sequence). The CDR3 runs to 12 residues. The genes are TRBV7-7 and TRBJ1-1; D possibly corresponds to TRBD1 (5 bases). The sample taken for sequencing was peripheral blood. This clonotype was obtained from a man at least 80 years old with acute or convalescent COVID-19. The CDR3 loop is CASSPTRKGAFF. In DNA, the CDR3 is TGTGCTAGCAGCCCGACAAGAAAGGGGGCTTTCTTT.